This entry lists 10 T cell receptor beta chains sequenced from one sample in a study of blood T cell repertoires in COVID-19. Sequenced by immunoSEQ multiplex PCR; TCRdb stores in-frame clones only, minus some. The sample records some 200,000 clones, about 80% being singletons. Sequenced: peripheral blood. These receptors were collected from a young man with active or convalescent COVID-19.

This chain connects TRBV12-5 to TRBJ2-1; 9 bases are a match to TRBD1. CDR3 length equals 14 residues. The J segment lost 7 bases and the V segment lost 1 base, leaving 2 bases of the junction unmatched. Germline V gene lookup returns CDR1 LGHNT and CDR2 FRNRAP. The CDR3 here is CASGLAQGANEQFF. In nucleotides, the CDR3 is TGTGCTAGTGGTTTGGCACAGGGGGCGAATGAGCAGTTCTTC.

This chain connects TRBV10-3 to TRBJ2-7; TRBD2 matches at 10 bases. Germline CDR1 and CDR2: ENHRY and SYGVKD. There are 15 residues in the CDR3. Trimming at V came to 6 bases and at J to 3 bases, leaving 8 bases not matched to a gene. CDR3 coding DNA: TGTGCCATCAGGCCGGGTTCTAGCGGGAGCTACGAGCAGTACTTC. Translation: CAIRPGSSGSYEQYF.

V usage is TRBV25-1 and J usage is TRBJ1-1; D gene ambiguous. The CDR3 loop spans 13 amino acids. CDR1 is MGHDK, CDR2 SYGVNS, per germline. Between the trimmed V and J ends, which lost 5 bases and 4 bases, there was a span of 11 bases. The CDR3 loop reads CASSLVPGTEAFF. CDR3 coding DNA: TGTGCCAGCAGTTTAGTACCAGGCACTGAAGCTTTCTTT.

The CDR3 loop reads CASSQALQGNTEAFF. The DNA for the CDR3 is TGCGCCAGCAGCCAAGCTTTACAGGGTAACACTGAAGCTTTCTTT. The genes are TRBV4-3 and TRBJ1-1, with D possibly being TRBD1 (6 bases). In germline, CDR1 is LGHNA, CDR2 YSLEER. This CDR3 is 15 amino acids long. V was pared by 1 base and J by 2 bases, with 11 bases between.

This sequence joins TRBV27 and TRBJ2-5; 10 bases are a match to TRBD1. V shed 6 bases and J 3 bases; nucleotides not matched to a gene: 7. The CDR3 spans 15 residues. Germline values: CDR1 MNHEY, CDR2 SMNVEV (reference sequence). CDR3 DNA: TGTGCCAGCAGCGGGATCGGGACAGGGGAAGAGACCCAGTACTTC. This sequence encodes CASSGIGTGEETQYF.

The chain links TRBV11-2 to TRBJ1-2, with 8 bases lining up with TRBD1. The CDR3 length is 15 residues. Germline lookup yields CDR1 SGHAT and CDR2 FQNNGV. Trimming at V came to 1 base and at J to 2 bases, leaving 3 bases not matched to a gene. The CDR3 nucleotides are TGTGCCAGCAGCTTAGCGGACAGGGAGAACTATGGCTACACCTTC. Translation gives CASSLADRENYGYTF.

The V and J genes are TRBV7-2 and TRBJ1-1; the D is unclear. V shed 5 bases and J shed 1 base, with 5 bases lying between them. There are 12 residues in the CDR3. The germline CDR1 and CDR2 sequences are SGHTA and FQGNSA. CDR3 residues: CASSPSNTEAFF. CDR3 sequence (DNA): TGTGCCAGCAGCCCTTCGAACACTGAAGCTTTCTTT.

The chain recombines TRBV2 with TRBJ1-3, with D maybe TRBD1 (5 bases). The germline gives CDR1 SNHLY, CDR2 FYNNEI. The CDR3 length is 22 residues. Trimming took off 0 bases at V and 0 bases at J, with 27 bases between the two ends. The chain's CDR3 is CASSEALLHGGGSRHSGNTIYF. The CDR3 coding sequence is TGTGCCAGCAGTGAAGCGTTACTTCACGGGGGGGGAAGTCGGCACTCTGGAAACACCATATATTTT.

At least ten counts were recorded for this clone. The chain couples TRBV10-3 to TRBJ1-2; no reliable D call. The CDR3 extends over 11 amino acids. The germline CDR1 and CDR2 sequences are ENHRY and SYGVKD. Trimming removed 2 bases at V and 8 bases at J, with 6 bases between. The chain's CDR3 is CAISEGSGYTF. In nucleotides, the CDR3 is TGTGCCATCAGTGAGGGTAGCGGCTACACCTTC.

The rearrangement links TRBV6-1 to TRBJ1-5, with unresolved D. The CDR3 runs 13 residues. Germline V gene data show CDR1 as MNHNS and CDR2 as SASEGT. V was cut by 3 bases and J by 3 bases, with 6 bases left in between. CDR3 loop: CASSEYLNQPQHF. The CDR3 region has the DNA TGTGCCAGCAGTGAGTATCTCAATCAGCCCCAGCATTTT.